This is a list of T cell receptor beta chains from one sample in a study of T cells in Graves' hyperthyroidism and ophthalmopathy. Each CDR3 protein gets one entry after TCRdb re-called the multiplex PCR reads with MiXCR. The sample holds about 420,000 distinct CDR3 sequences, less than 20% seen once. Sample: blood. The receptors stem from a woman in her late teens or twenties with Graves' hyperthyroidism. The CDR3 runs from the conserved cysteine through the conserved F or W. The order of the fields is CDR3 length, V gene, CDR3 protein.

17	TRBV7-2	CASSKDRGRSKGTEAFF
15	TRBV28	CASSLLQGSGDTQYF
14	TRBV20-1	CSASGEFSNQPQHF
13	TRBV3-1	CASSHSLLPGYTF
16	TRBV28	CASSPPGGLAKNIQYF
13	TRBV7-8	CASILRPGTTQYF
15	TRBV24-1	CATSDPGTGAYEQYF
14	TRBV12-3/TRBV12-4	CASRRTGGVGEQFF
18	TRBV7-2	CASSRLGGLAGVGETQYF
15	TRBV12-3/TRBV12-4	CASSAQLAGVYEQYF
14	TRBV7-2	CASSLFTGVYGYTF
12	TRBV5-1	CASSLVGTEQYF
13	TRBV19	CAARDRNTDTQYF
12	TRBV20-1	CSASQGNTEAFF
15	TRBV20-1	CSAGSRGGPGETQYF
13	TRBV6-1	CASRPVANEKLFF
15	TRBV6-2/TRBV6-3	CASSYKAGIAYEQYF
14	TRBV20-1	CSASIAGTGGKAFF
16	TRBV27	CASSQPGTGWDSPLHF
15	TRBV28	CASSRDSPAYNEQFF
14	TRBV20-1	CSARRAGFTDTQYF
13	TRBV12-3/TRBV12-4	CASRSTGNTEAFF
15	TRBV5-6	CASSLWFTSYSPLHF
21	TRBV7-3	CASSFQTGTSGRLSSYNEQFF
15	TRBV24-1	CATSDRPRGQETQYF
14	TRBV7-8	CASSLNTGMLEAFF
16	TRBV4-1	CASSQSDRGRVEKLFF
14	TRBV27	CASSVGQGSDTQYF
12	TRBV20-1	CSLEPRAAEAFF
15	TRBV7-3	CASSLWANPTDTQYF
15	TRBV7-3	CASSLLGPNDGELFF
15	TRBV6-5	CASSYSRGIGETQYF
11	TRBV7-2	CASSRRGEQYF
14	TRBV2	CASSAEEGDEKLFF
16	TRBV6-1	CASRPGLGDYTDTQYF
17	TRBV6-2/TRBV6-3	CASSYSSSGTGLYGYTF
13	TRBV5-6	CASSSGVNEKLFF